The present T cell receptor beta chain was sequenced within a study of chemoradiotherapy in HPV16-positive cancers. Study-level points and caveats: Only two HPV16-positive patients supplied the functional HPV-specificity definition.

Data came from immunoSEQ multiplex PCR; TCRdb stores just in-frame clones and leaves some out. The table records 12,000 or so clones, 75% of them present only once. Turning to this clone: Its specificity is unknown.

The CDR3 loop spans 15 amino acids. Trimming at V came to 1 base and at J to 6 bases, leaving 0 bases not matched to a gene. Germline V CDR1 and CDR2: MNHNS, SASEGT. The receptor was derived from a human donor with HPV-associated anogenital cancer. V and J are TRBV6-1 and TRBJ2-1; TRBD2 agrees at 13 bases. This sample was gathered from a patient who underwent chemoradiotherapy. In DNA form, the CDR3 reads TGTGCCAGCAGTGAAGGGACTAGCGGGAGCAATGAGCAGTTCTTC. Protein: CASSEGTSGSNEQFF.